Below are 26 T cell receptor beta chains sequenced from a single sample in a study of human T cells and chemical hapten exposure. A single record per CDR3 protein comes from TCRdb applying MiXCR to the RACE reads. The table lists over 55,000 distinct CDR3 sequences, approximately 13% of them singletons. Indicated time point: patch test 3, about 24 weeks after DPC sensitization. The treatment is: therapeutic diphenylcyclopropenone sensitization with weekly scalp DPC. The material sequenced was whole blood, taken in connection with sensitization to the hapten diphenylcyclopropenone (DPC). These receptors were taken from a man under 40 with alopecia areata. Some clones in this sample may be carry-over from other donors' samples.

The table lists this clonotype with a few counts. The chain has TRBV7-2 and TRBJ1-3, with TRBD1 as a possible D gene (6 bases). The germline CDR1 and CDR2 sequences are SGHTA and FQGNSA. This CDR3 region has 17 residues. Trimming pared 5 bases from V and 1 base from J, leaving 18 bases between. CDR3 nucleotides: TGTGCCAGCAGCCGCCTACAGGGAGGAATGTCTGGAAACACCATATATTTT. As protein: CASSRLQGGMSGNTIYF.

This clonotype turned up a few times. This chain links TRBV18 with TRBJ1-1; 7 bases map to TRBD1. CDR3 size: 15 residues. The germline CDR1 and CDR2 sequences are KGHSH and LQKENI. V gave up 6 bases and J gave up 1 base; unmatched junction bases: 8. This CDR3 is CASSQDTGANTEAFF. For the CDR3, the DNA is TGTGCCAGCTCCCAGGATACAGGGGCGAACACTGAAGCTTTCTTT.

The CDR3 region is CASSYGTPSYNEQFF. The CDR3 bases are TGTGCCAGCAGTTACGGGACCCCCTCCTACAATGAGCAGTTCTTC. The chain is built from TRBV6-5 and TRBJ2-1; the D call may be TRBD1 or TRBD2 (5 bases each). Trimming took 2 bases from V and 0 from J, leaving 8 bases between them. Germline values: CDR1 MNHEY, CDR2 SVGAGI. The CDR3 runs to 15 residues.

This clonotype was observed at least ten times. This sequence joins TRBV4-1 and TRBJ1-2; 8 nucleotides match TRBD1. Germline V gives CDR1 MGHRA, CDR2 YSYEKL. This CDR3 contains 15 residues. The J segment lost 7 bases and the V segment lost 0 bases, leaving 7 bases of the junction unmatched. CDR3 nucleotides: TGCGCCAGCAGCCAAGATCATGCAGGGGGCTCTGGCTACACCTTC. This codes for CASSQDHAGGSGYTF.

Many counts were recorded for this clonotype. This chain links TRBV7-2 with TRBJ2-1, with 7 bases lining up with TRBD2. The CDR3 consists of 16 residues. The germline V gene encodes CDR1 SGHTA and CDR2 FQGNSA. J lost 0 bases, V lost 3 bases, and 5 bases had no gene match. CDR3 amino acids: CASSFLGGSSYNEQFF. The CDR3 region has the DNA TGTGCCAGCAGCTTTTTGGGGGGGAGCTCCTACAATGAGCAGTTCTTC.

For the CDR3, the DNA is TGCGCCAGCAGCCAAGCAACAGGGAATGCGGGGACCCAGTACTTC. Residues: CASSQATGNAGTQYF. This chain joins TRBV4-1 and TRBJ2-5, with D perhaps matching TRBD1 (6 bases). Germline lookup yields CDR1 MGHRA and CDR2 YSYEKL. V was trimmed by 1 base and J by 7 bases, leaving 16 bases between them. The CDR3 consists of 15 residues.

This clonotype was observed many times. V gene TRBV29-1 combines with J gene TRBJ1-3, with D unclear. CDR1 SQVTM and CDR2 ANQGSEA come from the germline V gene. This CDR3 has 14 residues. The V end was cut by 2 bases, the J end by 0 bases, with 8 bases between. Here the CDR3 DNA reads TGCAGCGTTGAAAGGCGCAGCTCTGGAAACACCATATATTTT. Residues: CSVERRSSGNTIYF.

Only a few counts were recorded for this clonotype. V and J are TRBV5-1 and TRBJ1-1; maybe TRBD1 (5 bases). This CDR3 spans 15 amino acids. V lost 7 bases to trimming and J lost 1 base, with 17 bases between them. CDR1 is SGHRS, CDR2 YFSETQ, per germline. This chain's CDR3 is CASGNTRGANTEAFF. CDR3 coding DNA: TGCGCCAGCGGAAACACACGGGGCGCGAACACTGAAGCTTTCTTT. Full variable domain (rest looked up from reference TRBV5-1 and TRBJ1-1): KAGVTQTPRYLIKTRGQQVTLSCSPISGHRSVSWYQQTPGQGLQFLFEYFSETQRNKGNFPGRFSGRQFSNSRSEMNVSTLELGDSALYLCASGNTRGANTEAFFGQGTRLTVV.

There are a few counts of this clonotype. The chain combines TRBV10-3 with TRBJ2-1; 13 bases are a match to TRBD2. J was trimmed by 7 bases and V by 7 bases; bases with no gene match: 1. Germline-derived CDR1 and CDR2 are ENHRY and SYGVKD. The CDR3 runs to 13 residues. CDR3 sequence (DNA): TGTGCCATCATGGGACTAGCGGGGAATGAGCAGTTCTTC. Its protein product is CAIMGLAGNEQFF.

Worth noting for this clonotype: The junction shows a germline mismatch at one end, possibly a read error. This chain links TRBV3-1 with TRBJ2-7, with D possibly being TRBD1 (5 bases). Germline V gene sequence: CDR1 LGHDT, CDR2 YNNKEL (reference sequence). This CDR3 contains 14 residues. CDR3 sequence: CASSPPDKTYERYF. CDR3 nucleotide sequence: TGTGCCAGCAGCCCACCGGACAAAACCTACGAGCGGTACTTC.

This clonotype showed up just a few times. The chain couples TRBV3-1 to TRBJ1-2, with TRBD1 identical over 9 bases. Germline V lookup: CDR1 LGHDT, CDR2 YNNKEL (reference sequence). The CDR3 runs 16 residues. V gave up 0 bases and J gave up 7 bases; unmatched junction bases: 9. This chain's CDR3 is CASSQEWGQGPGGYTF. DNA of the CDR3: TGTGCCAGCAGCCAAGAATGGGGACAGGGACCCGGTGGCTACACCTTC. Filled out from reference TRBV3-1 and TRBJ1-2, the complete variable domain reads DTAVSQTPKYLVTQMGNDKSIKCEQNLGHDTMYWYKQDSKKFLKIMFSYNNKELIINETVPNRFSPKSPDKAHLNLHINSLELGDSAVYFCASSQEWGQGPGGYTFGSGTRLTVV.

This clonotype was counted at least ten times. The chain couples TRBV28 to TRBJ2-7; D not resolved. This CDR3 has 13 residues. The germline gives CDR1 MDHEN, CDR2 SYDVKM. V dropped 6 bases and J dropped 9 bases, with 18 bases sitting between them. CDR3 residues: CASSPRVPQRQYF. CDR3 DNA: TGTGCCAGCAGCCCTAGGGTGCCACAGAGGCAGTACTTC.

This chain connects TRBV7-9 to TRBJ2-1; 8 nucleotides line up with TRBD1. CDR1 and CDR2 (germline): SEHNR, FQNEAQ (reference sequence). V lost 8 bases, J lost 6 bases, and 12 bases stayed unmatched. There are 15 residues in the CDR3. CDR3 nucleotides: TGTGCCAGCGGCTCAGGGACAGGAATGACCAATGAGCAGTTCTTC. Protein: CASGSGTGMTNEQFF.

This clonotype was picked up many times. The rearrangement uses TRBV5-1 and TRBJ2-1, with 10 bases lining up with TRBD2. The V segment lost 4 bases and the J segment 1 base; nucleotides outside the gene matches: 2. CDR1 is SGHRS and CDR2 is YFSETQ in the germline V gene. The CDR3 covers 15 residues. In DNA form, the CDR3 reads TGCGCCAGCAGCGTGGGACTAGCGTCCTACAATGAGCAGTTCTTC. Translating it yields CASSVGLASYNEQFF.

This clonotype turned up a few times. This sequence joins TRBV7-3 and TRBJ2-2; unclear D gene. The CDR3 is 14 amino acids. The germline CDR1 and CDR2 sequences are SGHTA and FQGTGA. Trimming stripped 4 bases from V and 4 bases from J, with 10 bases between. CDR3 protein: CASSYPGSTGELFF. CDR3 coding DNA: TGTGCCAGCAGCTACCCAGGCTCCACCGGGGAGCTGTTTTTT.

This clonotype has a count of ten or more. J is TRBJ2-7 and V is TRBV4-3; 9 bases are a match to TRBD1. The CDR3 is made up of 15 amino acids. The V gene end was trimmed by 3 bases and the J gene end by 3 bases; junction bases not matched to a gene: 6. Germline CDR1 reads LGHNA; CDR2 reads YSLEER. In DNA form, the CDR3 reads TGCGCCAGCAGCCATGGCCCGGGACAGGGCTACGAGCAGTACTTC. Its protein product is CASSHGPGQGYEQYF.

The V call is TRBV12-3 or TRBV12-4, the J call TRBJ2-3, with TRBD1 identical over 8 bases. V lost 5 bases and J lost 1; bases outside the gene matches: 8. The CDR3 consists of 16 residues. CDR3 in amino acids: CASSEGTGHGTDTQYF. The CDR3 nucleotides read TGTGCCAGCAGTGAGGGGACAGGCCATGGCACAGATACGCAGTATTTT.

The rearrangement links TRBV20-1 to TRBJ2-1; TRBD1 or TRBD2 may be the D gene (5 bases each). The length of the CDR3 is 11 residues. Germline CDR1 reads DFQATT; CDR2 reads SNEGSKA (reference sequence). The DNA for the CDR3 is TGCAGCGTTAACGCTGGGGGAGACGGGTTCTTC. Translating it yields CSVNAGGDGFF.

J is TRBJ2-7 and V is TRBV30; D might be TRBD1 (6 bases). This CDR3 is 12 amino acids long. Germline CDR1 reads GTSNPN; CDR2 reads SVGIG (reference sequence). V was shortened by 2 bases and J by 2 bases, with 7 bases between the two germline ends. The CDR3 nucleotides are TGTGCCTGGAGTCAGGGGACCTACGAGCAGTACTTC. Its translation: CAWSQGTYEQYF.

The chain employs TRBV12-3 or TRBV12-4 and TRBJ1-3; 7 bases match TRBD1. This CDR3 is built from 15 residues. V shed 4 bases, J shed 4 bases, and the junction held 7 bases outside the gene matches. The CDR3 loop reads CASSWTGLSGNTIYF. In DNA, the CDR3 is TGTGCCAGCAGTTGGACAGGTCTCTCCGGAAACACCATATATTTT.

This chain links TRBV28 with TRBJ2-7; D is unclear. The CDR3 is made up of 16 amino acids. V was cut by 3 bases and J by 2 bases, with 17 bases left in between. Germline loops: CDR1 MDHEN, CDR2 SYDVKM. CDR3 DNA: TGTGCCAGCAGTTTGTATTTAGGCAGCTTTGCCTACGAGCAGTACTTC. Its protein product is CASSLYLGSFAYEQYF.

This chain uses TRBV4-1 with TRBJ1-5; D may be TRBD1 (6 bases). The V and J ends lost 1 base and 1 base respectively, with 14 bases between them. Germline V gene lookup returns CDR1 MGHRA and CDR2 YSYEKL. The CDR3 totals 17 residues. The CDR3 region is CASSQGSGTSSNQPQHF. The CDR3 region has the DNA TGCGCCAGCAGCCAAGGTTCCGGGACATCAAGCAATCAGCCCCAGCATTTT.

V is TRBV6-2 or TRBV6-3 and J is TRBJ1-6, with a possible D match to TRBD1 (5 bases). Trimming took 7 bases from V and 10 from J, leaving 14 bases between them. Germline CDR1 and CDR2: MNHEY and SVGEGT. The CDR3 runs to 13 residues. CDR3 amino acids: CASNGREDSPLHF. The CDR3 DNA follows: TGTGCCAGCAACGGCAGGGAAGACTCACCCCTCCACTTT.

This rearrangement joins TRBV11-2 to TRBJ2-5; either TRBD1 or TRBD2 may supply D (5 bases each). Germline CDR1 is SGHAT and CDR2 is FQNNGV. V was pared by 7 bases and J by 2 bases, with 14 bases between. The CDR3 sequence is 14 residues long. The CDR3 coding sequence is TGTGCCAGCAACCCGGGGACCCTACAAGAGACCCAGTACTTC. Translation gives CASNPGTLQETQYF.

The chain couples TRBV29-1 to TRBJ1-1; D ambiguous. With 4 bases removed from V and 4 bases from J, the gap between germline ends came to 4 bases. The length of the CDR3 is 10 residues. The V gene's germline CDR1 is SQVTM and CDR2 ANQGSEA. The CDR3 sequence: CSVVITEAFF. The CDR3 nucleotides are TGCAGCGTTGTTATCACTGAAGCTTTCTTT.

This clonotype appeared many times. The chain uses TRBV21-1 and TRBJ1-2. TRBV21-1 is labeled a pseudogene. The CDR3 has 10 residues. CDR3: CASTSGGYTF. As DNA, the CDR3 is TGTGCCAGCACAAGCGGGGGCTACACCTTC.